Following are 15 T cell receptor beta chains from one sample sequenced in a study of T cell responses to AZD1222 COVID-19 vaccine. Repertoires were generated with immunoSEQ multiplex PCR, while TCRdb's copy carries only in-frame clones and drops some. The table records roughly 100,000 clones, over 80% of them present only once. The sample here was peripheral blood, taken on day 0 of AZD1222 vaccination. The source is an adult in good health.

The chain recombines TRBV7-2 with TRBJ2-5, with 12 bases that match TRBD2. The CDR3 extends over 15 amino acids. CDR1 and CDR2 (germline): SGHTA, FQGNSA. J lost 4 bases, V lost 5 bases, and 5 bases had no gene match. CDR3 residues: CASSRGTSGLETQYF. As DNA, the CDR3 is TGTGCCAGCAGCCGGGGGACTAGCGGGTTAGAGACCCAGTACTTC.

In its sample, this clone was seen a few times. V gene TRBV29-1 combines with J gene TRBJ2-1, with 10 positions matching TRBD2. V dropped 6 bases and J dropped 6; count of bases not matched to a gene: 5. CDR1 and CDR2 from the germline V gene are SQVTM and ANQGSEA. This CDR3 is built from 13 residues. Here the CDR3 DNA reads TGCAGCGTATCTAGCGGGGGACCCAATGAGCAGTTCTTC. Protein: CSVSSGGPNEQFF.

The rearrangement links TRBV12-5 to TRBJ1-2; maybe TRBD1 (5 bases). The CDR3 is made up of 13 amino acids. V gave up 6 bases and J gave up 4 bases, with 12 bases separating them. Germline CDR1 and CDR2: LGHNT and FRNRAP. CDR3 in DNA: TGTGCTAGTGGCCCCACAGGCTTCTATGGCTACACCTTC. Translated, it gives CASGPTGFYGYTF. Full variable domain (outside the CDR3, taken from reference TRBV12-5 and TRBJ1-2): DARVTQTPRHKVTEMGQEVTMRCQPILGHNTVFWYRQTMMQGLELLAYFRNRAPLDDSGMPKDRFSAEMPDATLATLKIQPSEPRDSAVYFCASGPTGFYGYTFGSGTRLTVV.

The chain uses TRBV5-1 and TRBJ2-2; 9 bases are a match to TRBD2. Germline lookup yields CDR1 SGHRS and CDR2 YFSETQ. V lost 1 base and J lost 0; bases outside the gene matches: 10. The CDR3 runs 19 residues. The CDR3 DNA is TGCGCCAGCAGCTTGAGGTTGGTTAGCGGGGGCGCGAACACCGGGGAGCTGTTTTTT. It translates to CASSLRLVSGGANTGELFF.

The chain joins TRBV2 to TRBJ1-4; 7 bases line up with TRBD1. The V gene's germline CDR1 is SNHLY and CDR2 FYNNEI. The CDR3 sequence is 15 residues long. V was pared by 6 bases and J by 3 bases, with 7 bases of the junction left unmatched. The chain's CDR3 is CASSLQTGPNEKLFF. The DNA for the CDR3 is TGTGCCAGCAGCCTCCAGACAGGGCCTAATGAAAAACTGTTTTTT. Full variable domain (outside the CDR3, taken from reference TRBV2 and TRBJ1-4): EPEVTQTPSHQVTQMGQEVILRCVPISNHLYFYWYRQILGQKVEFLVSFYNNEISEKSEIFDDQFSVERPDGSNFTLKIRSTKLEDSAMYFCASSLQTGPNEKLFFGSGTQLSVL.

The CDR3 reads CASSQDLSGELFF. The CDR3 nucleotides are TGTGCCAGCAGCCAAGATCTATCCGGGGAGCTGTTTTTT. The chain combines TRBV14 with TRBJ2-2; D is uncertain. The germline gives CDR1 SGHDN, CDR2 FVKESK. The CDR3 runs to 13 residues. V gave up 0 bases and J gave up 6 bases, with 5 bases separating them.

For the CDR3, the DNA is TGCAGCGTTGAAGATCGTCGCAGCGTCTCCTACAATGAGCAGTTCTTC. It specifies CSVEDRRSVSYNEQFF. The genes are TRBV29-1 and TRBJ2-1; D call uncertain. This CDR3 is built from 16 residues. Germline values: CDR1 SQVTM, CDR2 ANQGSEA. The V and J ends lost 0 bases and 0 bases respectively, with 12 bases between them.

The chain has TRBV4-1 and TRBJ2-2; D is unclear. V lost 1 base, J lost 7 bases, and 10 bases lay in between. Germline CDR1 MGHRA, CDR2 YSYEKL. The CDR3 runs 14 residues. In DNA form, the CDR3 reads TGCGCCAGCAGCCAAGCTCTTCGGATCGGGGAGCTGTTTTTT. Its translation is CASSQALRIGELFF.

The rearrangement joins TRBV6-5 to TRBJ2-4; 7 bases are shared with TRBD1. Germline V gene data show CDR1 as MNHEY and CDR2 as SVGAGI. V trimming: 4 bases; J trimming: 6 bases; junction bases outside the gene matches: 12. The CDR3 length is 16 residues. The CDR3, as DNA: TGTGCCAGCAGTTCCTTACTATGGGGACAGATAAACATTCAGTACTTC. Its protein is CASSSLLWGQINIQYF.

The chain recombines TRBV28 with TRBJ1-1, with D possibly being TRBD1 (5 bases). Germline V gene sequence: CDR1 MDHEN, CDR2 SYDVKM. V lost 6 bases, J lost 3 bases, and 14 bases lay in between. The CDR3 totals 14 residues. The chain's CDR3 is CASSLMKGYTEAFF. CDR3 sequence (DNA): TGTGCCAGCAGCCTCATGAAGGGGTACACTGAAGCTTTCTTT.

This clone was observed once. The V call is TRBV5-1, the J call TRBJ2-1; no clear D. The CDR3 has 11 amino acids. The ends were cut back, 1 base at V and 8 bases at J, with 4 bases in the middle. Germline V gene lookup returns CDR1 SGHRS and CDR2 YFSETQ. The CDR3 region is CASSLYYEQFF. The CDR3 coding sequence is TGCGCCAGCAGCTTGTACTATGAGCAGTTCTTC.

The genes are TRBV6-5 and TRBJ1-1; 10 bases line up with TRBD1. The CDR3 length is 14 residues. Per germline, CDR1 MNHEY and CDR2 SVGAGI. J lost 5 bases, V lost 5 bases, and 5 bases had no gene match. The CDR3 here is CASSIRQGATEAFF. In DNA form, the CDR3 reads TGTGCCAGCAGTATAAGACAGGGGGCAACTGAAGCTTTCTTT.

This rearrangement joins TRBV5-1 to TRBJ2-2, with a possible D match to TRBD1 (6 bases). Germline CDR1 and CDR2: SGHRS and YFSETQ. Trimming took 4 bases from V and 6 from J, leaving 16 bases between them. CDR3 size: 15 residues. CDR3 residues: CASSPRQVPAGELFF. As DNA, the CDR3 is TGCGCCAGCAGCCCCAGACAGGTACCCGCCGGGGAGCTGTTTTTT. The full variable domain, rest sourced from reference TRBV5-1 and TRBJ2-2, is KAGVTQTPRYLIKTRGQQVTLSCSPISGHRSVSWYQQTPGQGLQFLFEYFSETQRNKGNFPGRFSGRQFSNSRSEMNVSTLELGDSALYLCASSPRQVPAGELFFGEGSRLTVL.

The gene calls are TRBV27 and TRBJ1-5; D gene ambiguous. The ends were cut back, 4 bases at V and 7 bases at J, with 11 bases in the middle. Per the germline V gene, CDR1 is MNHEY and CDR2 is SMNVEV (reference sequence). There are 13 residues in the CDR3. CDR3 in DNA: TGTGCCAGCAGTTGGATTTATGGCCAGCCCCAGCATTTT. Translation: CASSWIYGQPQHF.

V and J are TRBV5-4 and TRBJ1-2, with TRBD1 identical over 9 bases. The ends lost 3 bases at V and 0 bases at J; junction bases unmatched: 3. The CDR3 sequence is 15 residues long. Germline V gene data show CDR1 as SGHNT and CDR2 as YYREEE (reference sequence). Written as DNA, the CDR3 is TGTGCCAGCAGCTCGAGGGACAGGGCTAACTATGGCTACACCTTC. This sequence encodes CASSSRDRANYGYTF.